These T cell receptor beta chains were read from a single sample in a study of blood T cell repertoires in COVID-19. Measured with immunoSEQ multiplex PCR; TCRdb has only the in-frame clones, and not every one. The sample yields around 200,000 clones, about 83% seen once. The sample consisted of peripheral blood. The receptors were sampled from a woman in her late teens or twenties who had recovered from COVID-19. Each CDR3 is given with its conserved first and last residue. The D gene is left open where the match is weak.

D gene,J gene,V gene,CDR3 protein
TRBD2,TRBJ2-1,TRBV7-9,CASSFRTSGPSYNEQFF
NA,TRBJ1-5,TRBV5-8,CASSLGGVNQPQHF
TRBD1,TRBJ2-2,TRBV6-4,CASSGGQGSGTGELFF
TRBD1,TRBJ1-1,TRBV5-6,CASSRTGGVAFF
TRBD2,TRBJ2-3,TRBV2,CARTGTSGRAWDTQYF
NA,TRBJ1-6,TRBV3-1/TRBV3-2,CASSHPNSPLHF
TRBD2,TRBJ2-1,TRBV4-1,CASSQLVIAGRYNEQFF
NA,TRBJ1-4,TRBV18,CASSSSGTGVNEKLFF
TRBD1,TRBJ2-1,TRBV2,CASRGTGVRNEQFF
NA,TRBJ1-3,TRBV5-4,CASSAALGNTIYF
TRBD1,TRBJ1-1,TRBV4-1,CASSQLTGTEAFF
NA,TRBJ2-7,TRBV7-9,CASSLSGGTATYEQYF
TRBD1,TRBJ1-4,TRBV7-9,CASSLAFTSTGGPEKLFF
NA,TRBJ2-2,TRBV7-9,CASSSGTPGELFF
NA,TRBJ1-3,TRBV7-8,CASSLYGVAGNTIYF
TRBD1,TRBJ1-4,TRBV4-1,CASSQDAGQGNEKLFF
TRBD2,TRBJ2-1,TRBV5-1,CASSIPGLAGVNEQFF
NA,TRBJ1-5,TRBV29-1,CSVATGPNQPQHF
TRBD1,TRBJ1-1,TRBV12-3/TRBV12-4,CASRQGTVDEAFF
NA,TRBJ1-2,TRBV6-2/TRBV6-3,CASSGLSLGYGYTF
TRBD1,TRBJ2-4,TRBV5-4,CASSLQGGQGIQYF
TRBD1,TRBJ1-1,TRBV30,CAWSRDRNTEAFF
TRBD1,TRBJ2-7,TRBV5-7,CASSLGSGTGDYEQYF
NA,TRBJ1-1,TRBV20-1,CSASPSFEAFF
NA,TRBJ2-1,TRBV9,CASSTADYQNNEQFF
NA,TRBJ1-2,TRBV6-5,CASRGNRERGYTF
NA,TRBJ1-1,TRBV9,CASSTDWGGGTEAFF
NA,TRBJ2-3,TRBV7-2,CASSSKDTQYF
TRBD1,TRBJ1-1,TRBV29-1,CSVWDRVNTEAFF
TRBD1,TRBJ1-3,TRBV28,CASSTTGWTGNTIYF
NA,TRBJ2-1,TRBV11-1,CASSLALGHNEQFF
NA,TRBJ2-7,TRBV4-3,CASSQDNQVMGGYEQYF